Sequencing of this T cell receptor beta chain was carried out in a study of control samples from healthy donors and cancer patients. V dropped 5 bases and J dropped 9; count of bases not matched to a gene: 19. Germline CDR1 reads SEHNR; CDR2 reads FQNEAQ (reference sequence). CDR3 length equals 17 residues. Sequencing was performed with immunoSEQ multiplex PCR; in TCRdb, only in-frame clones are kept and a portion is missing. This table has over 100,000 clones, about 90% appearing once. The material sequenced was blood. V is TRBV7-9 and J is TRBJ1-3; 7 nucleotides match TRBD1. This clonotype was sampled from a woman aged 50 to 60 in good health. In DNA, the CDR3 is TGTGCCAGCAGCCCCGGCCGGGACAGCAGATCGTTGGGCACCATATATTTT. This translates into CASSPGRDSRSLGTIYF. Together with reference TRBV7-9 and TRBJ1-3, the CDR3 gives the full variable domain: DTGVSQNPRHKITKRGQNVTFRCDPISEHNRLYWYRQTLGQGPEFLTYFQNEAQLEKSRLLSDRFSAERPKGSFSTLEIQRTEQGDSAMYLCASSPGRDSRSLGTIYFGEGSWLTVV.